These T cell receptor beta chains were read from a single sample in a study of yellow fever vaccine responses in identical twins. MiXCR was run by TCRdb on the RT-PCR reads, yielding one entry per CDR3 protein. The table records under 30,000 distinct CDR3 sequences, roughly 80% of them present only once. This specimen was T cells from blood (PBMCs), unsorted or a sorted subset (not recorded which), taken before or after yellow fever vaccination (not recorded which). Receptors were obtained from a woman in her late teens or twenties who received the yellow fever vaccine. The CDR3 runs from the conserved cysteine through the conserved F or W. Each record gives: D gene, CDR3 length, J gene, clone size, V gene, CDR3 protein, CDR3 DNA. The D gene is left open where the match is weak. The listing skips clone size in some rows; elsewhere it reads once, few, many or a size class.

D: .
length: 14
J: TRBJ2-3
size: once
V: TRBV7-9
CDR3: CASSTIQGSDTQYF
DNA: TGTGCCAGCAGCACGATCCAAGGGTCAGATACGCAGTATTTT

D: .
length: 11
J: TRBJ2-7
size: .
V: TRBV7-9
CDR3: CASSLASGQYF
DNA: TGTGCCAGCAGCTTAGCGAGCGGGCAGTACTTC

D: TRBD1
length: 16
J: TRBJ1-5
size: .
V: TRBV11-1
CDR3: CASSSRTGVGNQPQHF
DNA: TGTGCCAGCAGCTCGCGAACAGGGGTAGGGAATCAGCCCCAGCATTTT

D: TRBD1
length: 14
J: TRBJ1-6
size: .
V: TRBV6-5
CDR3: CASSSTGEFSPLHF
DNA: TGTGCCAGCAGTTCCACAGGGGAGTTTTCACCCCTCCACTTT

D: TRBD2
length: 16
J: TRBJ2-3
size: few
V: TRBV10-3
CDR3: CAISPTGTTSTDTQYF
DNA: TGTGCCATCAGTCCTACCGGGACTACAAGCACAGATACGCAGTATTTT

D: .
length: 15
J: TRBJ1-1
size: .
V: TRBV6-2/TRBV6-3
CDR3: CASSYSQGWGTEAFF
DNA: TGTGCCAGCAGTTACTCTCAGGGGTGGGGCACTGAAGCTTTCTTT

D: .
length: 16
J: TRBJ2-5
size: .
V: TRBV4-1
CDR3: CASSQPTGSQGKTQYF
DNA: TGCGCCAGCAGCCAACCCACTGGGAGTCAGGGAAAGACCCAGTACTTC

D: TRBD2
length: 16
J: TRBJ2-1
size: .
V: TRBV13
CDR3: CASSPIGLAGHNEQFF
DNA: TGTGCCAGCAGCCCAATAGGACTAGCGGGCCACAATGAGCAGTTCTTC

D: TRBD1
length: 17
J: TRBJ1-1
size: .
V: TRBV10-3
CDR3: CAISESMGQGANTEAFF
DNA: TGTGCCATCAGTGAGTCGATGGGACAGGGGGCGAACACTGAAGCTTTCTTT

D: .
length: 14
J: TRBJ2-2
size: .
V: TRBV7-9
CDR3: CASSLGPYAGELFF
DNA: TGTGCCAGCAGCTTAGGTCCCTACGCCGGGGAGCTGTTTTTT

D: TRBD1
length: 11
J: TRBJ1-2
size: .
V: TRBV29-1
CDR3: CSMTGSGSYTF
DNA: TGCAGCATGACAGGGTCCGGGAGCTACACCTTC

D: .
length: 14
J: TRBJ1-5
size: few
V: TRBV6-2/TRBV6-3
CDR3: CASSSGQLNQPQHF
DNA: TGTGCCAGCAGCTCGGGACAACTCAATCAGCCCCAGCATTTT

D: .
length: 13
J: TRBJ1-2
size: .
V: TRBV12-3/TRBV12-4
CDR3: CASSLRGNYGYTF
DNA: TGTGCCAGCAGTCTTAGGGGGAACTATGGCTACACCTTC